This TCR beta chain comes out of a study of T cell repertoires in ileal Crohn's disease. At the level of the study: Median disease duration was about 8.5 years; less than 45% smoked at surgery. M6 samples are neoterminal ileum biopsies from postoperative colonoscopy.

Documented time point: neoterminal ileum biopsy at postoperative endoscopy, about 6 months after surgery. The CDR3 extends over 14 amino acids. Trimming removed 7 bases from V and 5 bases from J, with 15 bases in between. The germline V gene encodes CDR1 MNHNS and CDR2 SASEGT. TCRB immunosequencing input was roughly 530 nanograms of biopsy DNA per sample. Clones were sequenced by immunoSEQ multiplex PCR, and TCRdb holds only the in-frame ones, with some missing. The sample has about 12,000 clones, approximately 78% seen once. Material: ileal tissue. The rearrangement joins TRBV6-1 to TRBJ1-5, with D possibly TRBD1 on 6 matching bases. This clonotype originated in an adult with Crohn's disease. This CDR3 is CASKVHRADQPQHF. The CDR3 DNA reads TGTGCCAGCAAGGTGCACAGGGCGGATCAGCCCCAGCATTTT.